This T cell receptor beta chain was sequenced for a study of blood T cell repertoires in COVID-19. For the study at large: Sources were T cells, B-cell-depleted T cells, or PBMCs; the material itself was cDNA or gDNA.

The CDR3 runs 15 residues. Trimming at V came to 1 base and at J to 0 bases, leaving 1 base not matched to a gene. Germline V CDR1 and CDR2: KGHSH, LQKENI. Participants were placed into cohorts based on the clinical history they reported. About this clone itself: In the same sample, other DNA sequences code for this CDR3.

Authors' methods: Counts of nucleated cells, estimated from reference gene primer amplification, were obtained. The method was immunoSEQ multiplex PCR; TCRdb's version includes in-frame clones alone and lacks a portion of them. V, J and clone size are those of that table, while D and trimming were read from the DNA. The sample lists about 150,000 clones, approximately 88% occurring once. This receptor was obtained from a man between 65 and 79 years old who had been exposed to COVID-19. The sequencing input was PBMCs or T cells enriched from blood (not recorded which). This chain uses TRBV18 with TRBJ2-3, with 7 bases identical to TRBD1. CDR3 sequence reads: CASSPQGASTDTQYF. CDR3 DNA: TGTGCCAGCTCACCACAGGGGGCTAGCACAGATACGCAGTATTTT.